This T cell receptor beta chain was obtained from a study of technical replicates of blood from a few donors. Some clones are missing from TCRdb's copy, which holds only in-frame ones; the method was immunoSEQ multiplex PCR. The sample shows about 70,000 clones, approximately 95% of them seen only once. Sequencing was carried out using T cells isolated from PBMCs. The receptor was derived from a human donor in good health.

Here the CDR3 reads CASSYSTPRGHEQFF. CDR3 coding DNA: TGTGCCAGCAGTTACTCGACGCCCAGGGGCCATGAGCAGTTCTTC. V and J are TRBV6-5 and TRBJ2-1; D is possibly TRBD1 (6 bases). There are 15 residues in the CDR3. CDR1 is MNHEY and CDR2 is SVGAGI in the germline V gene. Between the trimmed V and J ends, which lost 0 bases and 8 bases, there was a span of 14 bases.